The 26 T cell receptor beta chains reported below all come from one sample, sequenced in a study of T cell responses to AZD1222 COVID-19 vaccine. Sequencing used immunoSEQ multiplex PCR; TCRdb keeps in-frame clones, though not all of them. The table includes approximately 180,000 clones, around 90% detected once. Sample: peripheral blood, taken 28 days after the second dose of the MenACWY control vaccine. Receptor source: an adult who received the MenACWY meningococcal vaccine as a control.

The CDR3 DNA is TGTGCCAGCAGTGATGACTATAGCAATCAGCCCCAGCATTTT. This translates into CASSDDYSNQPQHF. The chain couples TRBV2 to TRBJ1-5; the D is unclear. V was cut by 3 bases and J by 0 bases, with 6 bases left in between. The length of the CDR3 is 14 residues. Germline CDR1 and CDR2: SNHLY and FYNNEI.

This chain uses TRBV9 with TRBJ1-2, with D unresolved. Looked up from germline, CDR1 is SGDLS and CDR2 is YYNGEE. V was clipped by 1 base and J by 6 bases, with 7 bases between them. This CDR3 is 12 amino acids long. In DNA form, the CDR3 reads TGTGCCAGCAGCGTACAAGGACATGGCTACACCTTC. Translation: CASSVQGHGYTF.

V and J are TRBV29-1 and TRBJ1-2, with D unclear. The CDR3 has 12 amino acids. V was pared by 4 bases and J by 6 bases, with 12 bases between. Per the germline V gene, CDR1 is SQVTM and CDR2 is ANQGSEA. The DNA of the CDR3 is TGCAGCGTTGGAAGGAGGAAGGATGGCTACACCTTC. It specifies CSVGRRKDGYTF.

The chain employs TRBV6-5 and TRBJ1-1, with 9 bases matching TRBD1. Germline loops: CDR1 MNHEY, CDR2 SVGAGI. The J segment lost 10 bases and the V segment lost 2 bases, leaving 11 bases of the junction unmatched. The CDR3 is made up of 15 amino acids. The DNA of the CDR3 is TGTGCCAGCAGTTACCACCGGGACAGGGTTGGGGTAGCTTTCTTT. Translation: CASSYHRDRVGVAFF.

This clone was seen once. V gene TRBV7-6 combines with J gene TRBJ2-3; D is possibly TRBD2 (6 bases). V was cut by 5 bases and J by 0 bases, with 12 bases left in between. CDR1 is SGHVS and CDR2 is FNYEAQ in the germline V gene. The CDR3 runs to 15 residues. CDR3 bases: TGTGCCAGCAGCGCCACGAGCGGGAGCACAGATACGCAGTATTTT. Residues: CASSATSGSTDTQYF.

The CDR3 here is CASSLTGITYEQYF. CDR3 DNA sequence: TGTGCCAGCAGCTTAACCGGGATAACCTACGAGCAGTACTTC. The chain recombines TRBV7-2 with TRBJ2-7, with TRBD2 as a possible D gene (5 bases). This CDR3 is 14 amino acids long. Germline values: CDR1 SGHTA, CDR2 FQGNSA. The V gene lost 2 bases and the J gene lost 2 bases, with 10 bases spanning the gap.

The rearrangement joins TRBV6-2 or TRBV6-3 to TRBJ2-1; 9 nucleotides agree with TRBD1. The V gene end was trimmed by 2 bases and the J gene end by 7 bases; junction bases not matched to a gene: 6. CDR1 and CDR2 from the germline V gene are MNHEY and SVGEGT. The CDR3 spans 15 residues. CDR3 protein: CASSYGTGIGNEQFF. The CDR3 DNA reads as TGTGCCAGCAGTTACGGGACAGGGATAGGGAATGAGCAGTTCTTC.

This clone appeared once. This rearrangement joins TRBV6-5 to TRBJ1-4; D possibly corresponds to TRBD1 (5 bases). The CDR3 covers 14 residues. V lost 6 bases and J lost 6, with 14 bases in between. Per the germline V gene, CDR1 is MNHEY and CDR2 is SVGAGI. This CDR3 is CASRGDSRHEKLFF. The CDR3 bases are TGTGCCAGCAGGGGGGACTCACGACATGAAAAACTGTTTTTT.

About this clone: The sample holds other DNA sequences that translate to the same CDR3. The rearrangement uses TRBV6-5 and TRBJ2-3; TRBD2 aligns across 8 bases. The germline V gene has CDR1 MNHEY and CDR2 SVGAGI. V trimming: 6 bases; J trimming: 2 bases; junction bases outside the gene matches: 4. The CDR3 has 14 residues. The CDR3 bases are TGTGCCAGCAGGAGACTAGCGCCCACAGATACGCAGTATTTT. It codes for CASRRLAPTDTQYF.

This rearrangement joins TRBV11-2 to TRBJ2-7; D uncertain. The CDR3 spans 12 residues. V lost 4 bases and J 3 bases, leaving 7 bases between the germline ends. In germline, CDR1 is SGHAT, CDR2 FQNNGV. The CDR3 loop is CASSYFSYEQYF. For the CDR3, the DNA is TGTGCCAGCAGCTATTTTAGCTACGAGCAGTACTTC.

The rearrangement uses TRBV6-5 and TRBJ2-1; D is uncertain. Germline loops: CDR1 MNHEY, CDR2 SVGAGI. The CDR3 covers 12 residues. V lost 6 bases and J lost 6, with 9 bases in between. Written as DNA, the CDR3 is TGTGCCAGCAGAGGACCCCTCAATGAGCAGTTCTTC. It encodes CASRGPLNEQFF.

This clone has just one count. The chain carries TRBV29-1 and TRBJ1-1; the D is unclear. CDR1 is SQVTM and CDR2 is ANQGSEA in the germline V gene. V was cut by 3 bases and J by 2 bases, with 10 bases left in between. CDR3 length: 13 amino acids. CDR3 residues: CSVDSSRNTEAFF. The DNA for the CDR3 is TGCAGCGTTGATTCCTCCCGTAACACTGAAGCTTTCTTT.

The rearrangement links TRBV5-4 to TRBJ1-4; 7 positions agree with TRBD1. The CDR3 has 17 residues. With V trimmed by 3 bases and J by 0 bases, 8 bases remained unmatched. Germline loops: CDR1 SGHNT, CDR2 YYREEE (reference sequence). The DNA for the CDR3 is TGTGCCAGCAGCTCAGGGGGGGTCGATGCAACTAATGAAAAACTGTTTTTT. Its protein product is CASSSGGVDATNEKLFF.

The chain recombines TRBV2 with TRBJ1-6, with 10 nucleotides matching TRBD1. This CDR3 has 14 amino acids. Germline lookup yields CDR1 SNHLY and CDR2 FYNNEI. V trimming: 9 bases; J trimming: 9 bases; junction bases outside the gene matches: 8. The CDR3 DNA reads as TGTGCCAGAGGAGGGGACAGGGGCCGTTCACCCCTCCACTTT. It translates to CARGGDRGRSPLHF.

The chain recombines TRBV5-1 with TRBJ1-2; D gene unclear. Germline V gives CDR1 SGHRS, CDR2 YFSETQ. The germline V and J ends were trimmed by 0 bases and 1 base, with 10 bases remaining between them. CDR3 length: 15 amino acids. CDR3 in DNA: TGCGCCAGCAGCTTGGAATTTCCAGTTAACTATGGCTACACCTTC. This encodes CASSLEFPVNYGYTF.

This clone was recorded only once. The chain has TRBV27 and TRBJ2-5, with D perhaps assigned TRBD1 or TRBD2 (5 bases each). Looked up from germline, CDR1 is MNHEY and CDR2 is SMNVEV (reference sequence). The CDR3 has 15 residues. Trimming shortened V by 2 bases and J by 5 bases, and 15 bases separated the two germline ends. CDR3 region: CASSLGGANGETQYF. Here the CDR3 DNA reads TGTGCCAGCAGTTTAGGGGGTGCTAACGGGGAGACCCAGTACTTC.

The V gene is TRBV5-4, the J gene TRBJ2-1; the match to TRBD1 covers 7 bases. Trimming cost V 4 bases and J 8 bases; bases outside gene matches: 9. Per germline, CDR1 SGHNT and CDR2 YYREEE (reference sequence). The CDR3 runs 14 residues. In DNA, the CDR3 is TGTGCCAGCAGCCGATGGGACAGCAGCGATGAGCAGTTCTTC. Translating gives CASSRWDSSDEQFF.

The rearrangement links TRBV9 to TRBJ2-3, with TRBD2 identical over 9 bases. V shed 2 bases and J 6 bases; nucleotides not matched to a gene: 4. This CDR3 contains 14 residues. CDR1 is SGDLS, CDR2 YYNGEE, per germline. CDR3 DNA: TGTGCCAGCAGCGTTAGCGGGAGCGGGGATACGCAGTATTTT. It encodes CASSVSGSGDTQYF.

The chain has TRBV3-1 (or the pseudogene TRBV3-2) and TRBJ2-1; D is unresolved. V was shortened by 0 bases and J by 1 base, with 16 bases between the two germline ends. The CDR3 consists of 18 residues. Germline loops: CDR1 LGHDT, CDR2 YNNKEL (reference sequence). CDR3 in amino acids: CASSQDSRMVVSYNEQFF. The CDR3 region has the DNA TGTGCCAGCAGCCAAGATTCGCGAATGGTGGTTTCCTACAATGAGCAGTTCTTC.

J is TRBJ2-1 and V is TRBV5-6, with TRBD2 as a possible D gene (6 bases). The CDR3 loop spans 16 amino acids. The germline gives CDR1 SGHDT, CDR2 YYEEEE. Trimming removed 5 bases at V and 0 bases at J, with 15 bases between. The CDR3 loop is CASSRYSGSSYNEQFF. CDR3 sequence (DNA): TGTGCCAGCAGTCGTTATAGCGGCAGCTCCTACAATGAGCAGTTCTTC.

This clone was found once. This chain uses TRBV18 with TRBJ2-1; D may be TRBD1 (6 bases). Germline V gene data show CDR1 as KGHSH and CDR2 as LQKENI. The CDR3 has 16 residues. Trimming removed 5 bases from V and 2 bases from J, with 16 bases in between. The CDR3 DNA reads TGTGCCAGCTCAACACAGGACAGACTCGCCTACAATGAGCAGTTCTTC. Protein product: CASSTQDRLAYNEQFF.

V is TRBV5-8 and J is TRBJ1-2; no clear D gene. CDR3 size: 14 residues. The germline gives CDR1 SGHTS, CDR2 YDEGEE. V lost 4 bases and J 5 bases, leaving 15 bases between the germline ends. The CDR3 spells CASSLVGQEYGYTF. The CDR3 DNA is TGTGCCAGCAGCCTGGTTGGGCAGGAATATGGCTACACCTTC.

This clone appeared a few times. V gene TRBV9 combines with J gene TRBJ1-1; possible D gene TRBD1, 6 bases. CDR1 is SGDLS, CDR2 YYNGEE, per germline. The CDR3 totals 16 residues. Deletions cut 3 bases from V and 0 bases from J, with 15 bases between. The CDR3 DNA follows: TGTGCCAGCAGCGCAGGCGTTAGGGGGGTGAACACTGAAGCTTTCTTT. Amino acid sequence: CASSAGVRGVNTEAFF.

CDR3: CASTSSFYGYTF. The DNA for the CDR3 is TGTGCCAGCACGTCGTCGTTCTATGGCTACACCTTC. V usage is TRBV5-6 and J usage is TRBJ1-2; D uncertain. This CDR3 has 12 amino acids. CDR1 and CDR2 (germline): SGHDT, YYEEEE. V was trimmed by 6 bases and J by 4 bases, leaving 10 bases between them.

The rearrangement links TRBV2 to TRBJ2-7, with a tentative D call TRBD2 (5 bases). Germline-derived CDR1 and CDR2 are SNHLY and FYNNEI. This CDR3 contains 15 residues. V was clipped by 6 bases and J by 2 bases, with 17 bases between them. The CDR3 DNA reads as TGTGCCAGCAGGAGCCAACTAGATTCTGCCTACGAGCAGTACTTC. Translated: CASRSQLDSAYEQYF.

The V and J genes are TRBV24-1 and TRBJ2-7; D is undetermined. Trimming removed 7 bases from V and 0 bases from J, with 9 bases in between. CDR3 length: 13 amino acids. Germline V gives CDR1 KGHDR, CDR2 SFDVKD. The CDR3 DNA sequence: TGTGCCACCAGGAACGCGGACTCCTACGAGCAGTACTTC. It yields the protein CATRNADSYEQYF.